Listed here are 21 T cell receptor beta chains from one sample, sequenced in a study of cytomegalovirus exposure and HLA in healthy donors. This PCR relied on a set of 60 Vbeta primers and 13 Jbeta primers. Produced via immunoSEQ multiplex PCR; TCRdb's table is partial and in-frame only. The sample has 100,000 or so clones, 69% seen once; the top ten hold about 3.5%. Material for sequencing was PBMCs. These receptors were taken from a man aged 30-40 years in good health and CMV-seronegative.

The V and J genes are TRBV5-5 and TRBJ1-5, with D unclear. Germline V CDR1 and CDR2: SGHKS, YYEKEE (reference sequence). Trimming removed 2 bases at V and 3 bases at J, with 9 bases between. This CDR3 has 14 amino acids. The CDR3: CASSLGLNNQPQHF. The CDR3 nucleotides are TGTGCCAGCAGCTTAGGACTGAACAATCAGCCCCAGCATTTT.

This clone occurred a few times. The chain combines TRBV9 with TRBJ2-7, with 11 bases identical to TRBD1. The CDR3 loop spans 16 amino acids. The trim removed 2 bases at V and 2 bases at J, leaving 6 bases unmatched. CDR1 SGDLS and CDR2 YYNGEE come from the germline V gene. CDR3 coding DNA: TGTGCCAGCAGCGTGGGACCGGGACAGGGGGCCTACGAGCAGTACTTC. This sequence encodes CASSVGPGQGAYEQYF. Complete variable domain (other parts from reference TRBV9 and TRBJ2-7): DSGVTQTPKHLITATGQRVTLRCSPRSGDLSVYWYQQSLDQGLQFLIQYYNGEERAKGNILERFSAQQFPDLHSELNLSSLELGDSALYFCASSVGPGQGAYEQYFGPGTRLTVT.

The V call is TRBV9, the J call TRBJ2-1; 11 bases are shared with TRBD1. CDR1 is SGDLS and CDR2 is YYNGEE in the germline V gene. V trimming: 7 bases; J trimming: 2 bases; junction bases outside the gene matches: 5. The CDR3 covers 15 residues. DNA for the CDR3: TGTGCCAGCGCGCGGGACAGGGGGACCTACAATGAGCAGTTCTTC. It is translated as CASARDRGTYNEQFF.

The chain joins TRBV18 to TRBJ2-5, with TRBD2 matching 12 bases. Germline trimming cut 2 bases from V and 5 bases from J; bases unmatched to any gene: 6. The germline gives CDR1 KGHSH, CDR2 LQKENI. There are 16 residues in the CDR3. The CDR3: CASSPASGRAKETQYF. The CDR3 DNA reads TGTGCCAGCTCACCAGCTAGCGGGAGGGCCAAGGAGACCCAGTACTTC.

The table lists this clone with a count of one. The chain combines TRBV19 with TRBJ1-5; D unresolved. CDR1 LNHDA and CDR2 SQIVND come from the germline V gene (reference sequence). The CDR3 spans 14 residues. V dropped 3 bases and J dropped 1 base, with 7 bases sitting between them. For the CDR3, the DNA is TGTGCCAGTAGTATCAGCGGCAGCAATCAGCCCCAGCATTTT. Translation: CASSISGSNQPQHF.

This clone was detected once. The rearrangement joins TRBV13 to TRBJ1-4; 7 positions match TRBD1. The J segment lost 2 bases and the V segment lost 4 bases, leaving 4 bases of the junction unmatched. The CDR3 consists of 15 residues. Germline loops: CDR1 PRHDT, CDR2 FYEKMQ (reference sequence). CDR3 amino acids: CASSSNRGTNEKLFF. The CDR3 region has the DNA TGTGCCAGCAGCTCGAACAGGGGCACTAATGAAAAACTGTTTTTT.

This clone was detected only once. J is TRBJ2-2 and V is TRBV5-1; 10 nucleotides match TRBD2. CDR1 is SGHRS and CDR2 is YFSETQ in the germline V gene. Germline trimming cut 4 bases from V and 4 bases from J; bases unmatched to any gene: 1. The CDR3 spans 14 residues. The CDR3 loop is CASSQREGTGELFF. Here the CDR3 DNA reads TGCGCCAGCAGCCAGCGGGAGGGCACCGGGGAGCTGTTTTTT.

Worth noting for this clone: Relative to the germline gene, one junction end is altered; a read error may explain this. This chain joins TRBV9 and TRBJ2-6; TRBD1 aligns across 9 bases. Germline V CDR1 and CDR2: SGDLS, YYNGEE. The CDR3 runs 16 residues. The CDR3: CASSVGTGVGANGLTF. CDR3 DNA: TGTGCCAGCAGCGTAGGGACAGGGGTCGGGGCCAACGGCCTGACTTTC.

V is TRBV10-3 and J is TRBJ2-7; no reliable D call. Trimming shortened V by 5 bases and J by 5 bases, and 10 bases separated the two germline ends. This CDR3 contains 12 residues. Germline lookup yields CDR1 ENHRY and CDR2 SYGVKD. For the CDR3, the DNA is TGTGCCATCAGTACCCAACTGAACGAGCAGTACTTC. Translated: CAISTQLNEQYF.

In regard to this clone: One end of the junction varies from germline; a read error may be responsible. The genes are TRBV28 and TRBJ2-1, with D possibly matching TRBD2 (7 bases). From germline, CDR1 is MDHEN and CDR2 SYDVKM. The CDR3 sequence is 14 residues long. For the CDR3, the DNA is TGTGCCAGCAGTTTAGCGGGGGCCTACAATCAGCAGTTCTTC. Amino acid sequence: CASSLAGAYNQQFF. The full variable domain, completed using reference TRBV28 and TRBJ2-1, is DVKVTQSSRYLVKRTGEKVFLECVQDMDHENMFWYRQDPGLGLRLIYFSYDVKMKEKGDIPEGYSVSREKKERFSLILESASTNQTSMYLCASSLAGAYNQQFFGPGTRLTVL.

This chain connects TRBV6-1 to TRBJ2-5; 7 bases map to TRBD1. The end of the DNA fits TRBJ2-7 better, so the J call may be wrong. Germline CDR1 reads MNHNS; CDR2 reads SASEGT. The CDR3 runs to 14 residues. The CDR3 here is CASSLSGTVYEQYF. For the CDR3, the DNA is TGTGCCAGCAGTTTGTCCGGGACAGTGTACGAGCAGTACTTC.

As DNA, the CDR3 is TGCGCCAGCAGCCCGACTACCCATCGGACCCAGTACAATGAGCAGTTCTTC. As protein: CASSPTTHRTQYNEQFF. The V gene is TRBV4-3, the J gene TRBJ2-1; maybe TRBD2 (5 bases). This CDR3 has 17 amino acids. The V and J ends lost 4 bases and 4 bases respectively, with 20 bases between them. Germline loops: CDR1 LGHNA, CDR2 YSLEER.

This rearrangement joins TRBV2 to TRBJ2-5; 7 bases map to TRBD1. The CDR3 runs 12 residues. Per the germline V gene, CDR1 is SNHLY and CDR2 is FYNNEI. After removal of 10 bases from V and 2 bases from J, the junction contained 4 bases not matched to a gene. CDR3 residues: CAISQGQETQYF. The CDR3 nucleotides read TGTGCCATCTCACAGGGGCAAGAGACCCAGTACTTC.

The table lists this clone with a few counts. The chain combines TRBV11-3 with TRBJ1-4; possibly TRBD1 for D (5 bases). Germline-derived CDR1 and CDR2 are SGHNT and YENEEA. The CDR3 sequence is 17 residues long. Trimming removed 1 base at V and 5 bases at J, with 17 bases between. CDR3 DNA sequence: TGTGCCAGCAGCTTAGCCCCTGGGGGAGGGGAGAATGAAAAACTGTTTTTT. Its protein product is CASSLAPGGGENEKLFF. Full variable domain (missing parts from reference TRBV11-3 and TRBJ1-4): EAGVVQSPRYKIIEKKQPVAFWCNPISGHNTLYWYLQNLGQGPELLIRYENEEAVDDSQLPKDRFSAERLKGVDSTLKIQPAELGDSAVYLCASSLAPGGGENEKLFFGSGTQLSVL.

This sequence joins TRBV7-2 and TRBJ1-1; tentatively, D is TRBD1 (6 bases). Germline loops: CDR1 SGHTA, CDR2 FQGNSA. The CDR3 consists of 14 residues. V was trimmed by 5 bases and J by 0 bases, leaving 10 bases between them. The CDR3 here is CASSPNRVNTEAFF. CDR3 coding DNA: TGTGCCAGCAGCCCTAACAGGGTGAACACTGAAGCTTTCTTT.

V is TRBV13 and J is TRBJ1-1; TRBD1 aligns across 7 bases. This CDR3 comprises 16 residues. J lost 6 bases, V lost 6 bases, and 16 bases had no gene match. Per the germline V gene, CDR1 is PRHDT and CDR2 is FYEKMQ (reference sequence). The CDR3 region is CASRQSGQDSNSEAFF. The CDR3 DNA is TGTGCCAGCAGACAATCCGGACAGGACAGTAATTCTGAAGCTTTCTTT.

The chain employs TRBV7-2 and TRBJ2-3; 11 bases match TRBD2. J gave up 3 bases and V 7 bases, and 6 bases lay outside the gene matches. This CDR3 has 15 residues. Germline CDR1 and CDR2: SGHTA and FQGNSA. Written as DNA, the CDR3 is TGTGCCAGCACAAGTTTAGCGGGAGGGACAGATACGCAGTATTTT. It is translated as CASTSLAGGTDTQYF. The full variable domain, rest sourced from reference TRBV7-2 and TRBJ2-3, is GAGVSQSPSNKVTEKGKDVELRCDPISGHTALYWYRQSLGQGLEFLIYFQGNSAPDKSGLPSDRFSAERTGGSVSTLTIQRTQQEDSAVYLCASTSLAGGTDTQYFGPGTRLTVL.

The table lists this clone with a few counts. The rearrangement links TRBV2 to TRBJ1-3; 8 nucleotides agree with TRBD1. The CDR3 length is 14 residues. Germline V gene lookup returns CDR1 SNHLY and CDR2 FYNNEI. V was pared by 6 bases and J by 2 bases, with 3 bases of the junction left unmatched. The CDR3 sequence: CASRPTGAGNTIYF. Written as DNA, the CDR3 is TGTGCCAGCAGACCGACAGGGGCTGGAAACACCATATATTTT.

This clone was counted between two and nine times. This chain joins TRBV4-3 and TRBJ1-1; D is undetermined. There are 15 residues in the CDR3. The germline V gene has CDR1 LGHNA and CDR2 YSLEER. Trimming shortened V by 1 base and J by 1 base, and 10 bases separated the two germline ends. The CDR3 coding sequence is TGCGCCAGCAGCCAAGCCCCCCAGTGGAACACTGAAGCTTTCTTT. Its translation is CASSQAPQWNTEAFF.

This chain uses TRBV14 with TRBJ1-4; 9 positions match TRBD1. Germline loops: CDR1 SGHDN, CDR2 FVKESK. There are 16 residues in the CDR3. With 1 base clipped from V and 7 bases from J, the junction kept 7 bases outside the gene matches. Here the CDR3 reads CASSQGWGQGVEKLFF. In DNA form, the CDR3 reads TGTGCCAGCAGCCAAGGTTGGGGACAGGGTGTTGAAAAACTGTTTTTT.

The chain carries TRBV19 and TRBJ2-1; TRBD2 agrees at 8 bases. This CDR3 comprises 14 residues. Germline CDR1 reads LNHDA; CDR2 reads SQIVND (reference sequence). V lost 6 bases to trimming and J lost 5 bases; unmatched junction nucleotides: 6. The CDR3 nucleotides are TGTGCCAGTAGGACACTAGCGGATAACAATGAGCAGTTCTTC. Its protein is CASRTLADNNEQFF. Based on the CDR3 plus reference TRBV19 and TRBJ2-1, the full variable domain is DGGITQSPKYLFRKEGQNVTLSCEQNLNHDAMYWYRQDPGQGLRLIYYSQIVNDFQKGDIAEGYSVSREKKESFPLTVTSAQKNPTAFYLCASRTLADNNEQFFGPGTRLTVL.